A single sample is the source of the 27 T cell receptor beta chains below, sequenced in a study of radiotherapy plus CTLA-4 blockade in lung cancer (dated by TCRdb to 2016 to 2018). The library was prepared using the immunoSEQ multiplex PCR assay. The table was pulled from immuneACCESS by TCRdb, which kept in-frame rearrangements only. Such tables lose some clones; where checked, under half of the loss comes from unresolved V genes, and the rest has no known cause. The sample profile shows about 31,000 clones; around 80% of them were found once. 7.5% to 8% of the sample lies in the top ten. This specimen consisted of peripheral blood, obtained from a patient treated with radiotherapy plus ipilimumab. These receptors were collected from a human donor with non-small cell lung cancer who had stable disease on radiotherapy plus ipilimumab.

The chain combines TRBV6-4 with TRBJ1-2; D possibly corresponds to TRBD1 (6 bases). V was clipped by 2 bases and J by 2 bases, with 12 bases between them. Germline values: CDR1 MRHNA, CDR2 SNTAGT. CDR3 length equals 15 residues. For the CDR3, the DNA is TGTGCCAGCAGTGACCGATCGACAGGAAACTATGGCTACACCTTC. Translating gives CASSDRSTGNYGYTF.

A remark on this clone: An end of the junction does not agree with germline; a read error may underlie this. J is TRBJ1-2 and V is TRBV10-2; no clear D gene. CDR3 length: 15 amino acids. Germline loops: CDR1 WSHSY, CDR2 SAAADI. The CDR3 sequence: CASGDLGRANYGYTF. The CDR3 bases are TGCGCCAGCGGTGATCTGGGGAGAGCTAACTATGGCTACACCTTC.

In this sample, this clone turned up once. The chain employs TRBV7-9 and TRBJ2-3; D is ambiguous. Germline CDR1 reads SEHNR; CDR2 reads FQNEAQ (reference sequence). This CDR3 contains 12 residues. Deletions cut 2 bases from V and 8 bases from J, with 8 bases between. CDR3 nucleotide sequence: TGTGCCAGCAGCTTAAACAGCCTTACGCAGTATTTT. Its protein is CASSLNSLTQYF.

The V gene is TRBV4-3, the J gene TRBJ1-5; D may be TRBD1 (5 bases). Trimming left V 0 bases short and J 10 bases short, with 16 bases between. The CDR3 consists of 15 residues. CDR1 LGHNA and CDR2 YSLEER come from the germline V gene. In nucleotides, the CDR3 is TGCGCCAGCAGCCAAGATTTAGTAGGGGTCCGCCCCCAGCATTTT. It translates to CASSQDLVGVRPQHF.

The chain couples TRBV18 to TRBJ1-1; 10 bases align to TRBD1. The V gene's germline CDR1 is KGHSH and CDR2 LQKENI. V lost 0 bases and J lost 6; bases outside the gene matches: 4. There are 15 residues in the CDR3. This chain's CDR3 is CASSPPGQGFSEAFF. The CDR3 DNA is TGTGCCAGCTCACCACCGGGACAGGGGTTCTCTGAAGCTTTCTTT.

This rearrangement joins TRBV6-6 to TRBJ2-7, with D hard to call. Looked up from germline, CDR1 is MNHNY and CDR2 is SVGAGI (reference sequence). Deletions cut 9 bases from V and 0 bases from J, with 12 bases between. The CDR3 is made up of 13 amino acids. Here the CDR3 DNA reads TGTGCCAGTTTCGGGCGGAGCTCCTACGAGCAGTACTTC. Its protein is CASFGRSSYEQYF.

The chain carries TRBV14 and TRBJ1-1; D perhaps matches TRBD1 (5 bases). This CDR3 has 15 residues. The V end was cut by 1 base, the J end by 4 bases, with 13 bases between. The germline CDR1 and CDR2 sequences are SGHDN and FVKESK. The CDR3 region has the DNA TGTGCCAGCAGCCAAGGAATTCTGGGGGGCACTGAAGCTTTCTTT. This translates into CASSQGILGGTEAFF.

The chain is built from TRBV7-9 and TRBJ1-6; D is perhaps TRBD1 (5 bases). The V end lost 0 bases, the J end lost 7 bases, and 10 bases lay between the germline ends. Germline CDR1 and CDR2: SEHNR and FQNEAQ (reference sequence). The CDR3 totals 15 residues. Here the CDR3 reads CASSLAAKGNSPLHF. The CDR3 DNA reads as TGTGCCAGCAGCTTAGCGGCAAAGGGGAATTCACCCCTCCACTTT.

This chain links TRBV7-2 with TRBJ1-5; D may be TRBD1 (5 bases). V shed 0 bases and J shed 3 bases, with 9 bases lying between them. Looked up from germline, CDR1 is SGHTA and CDR2 is FQGNSA. This CDR3 is built from 15 residues. In DNA, the CDR3 is TGTGCCAGCAGCTTAGCAGGGGCCGCCAATCAGCCCCAGCATTTT. Translating it yields CASSLAGAANQPQHF. The full variable domain, completed using reference TRBV7-2 and TRBJ1-5, is GAGVSQSPSNKVTEKGKDVELRCDPISGHTALYWYRQSLGQGLEFLIYFQGNSAPDKSGLPSDRFSAERTGGSVSTLTIQRTQQEDSAVYLCASSLAGAANQPQHFGDGTRLSIL.

CDR3 nucleotides: TGTGCCAGCAGTTTTACAGGTGACACTGAAGCTTTCTTT. Translating it yields CASSFTGDTEAFF. The rearrangement links TRBV28 to TRBJ1-1, with a weak D call TRBD1 (5 bases). The CDR3 covers 13 residues. The V gene's germline CDR1 is MDHEN and CDR2 SYDVKM. Trimming pared 3 bases from V and 3 bases from J, leaving 8 bases between.

This sequence joins TRBV7-9 and TRBJ1-2, with D tentatively TRBD1 (6 bases). V was cut by 5 bases and J by 4 bases, with 17 bases left in between. The CDR3 runs 15 residues. The germline V gene has CDR1 SEHNR and CDR2 FQNEAQ (reference sequence). The CDR3 loop is CASSLSAWGAYGYTF. CDR3 DNA sequence: TGTGCCAGCAGCCTCAGTGCGTGGGGGGCCTATGGCTACACCTTC.

The chain employs TRBV30 and TRBJ1-2, with no clear D. Trimming took off 0 bases at V and 6 bases at J, with 8 bases between the two ends. The CDR3 has 12 amino acids. Germline V gene lookup returns CDR1 GTSNPN and CDR2 SVGIG (reference sequence). In nucleotides, the CDR3 is TGTGCCTGGAGTGTACACATTAATGGCTACACCTTC. Its translation is CAWSVHINGYTF. Combining the CDR3 with reference TRBV30 and TRBJ1-2 gives the whole variable domain SQTIHQWPATLVQPVGSPLSLECTVEGTSNPNLYWYRQAAGRGLQLLFYSVGIGQISSEVPQNLSASRPQDRQFILSSKKLLLSDSGFYLCAWSVHINGYTFGSGTRLTVV.

This chain joins TRBV5-6 and TRBJ1-2; D unresolved. The ends were cut back, 2 bases at V and 7 bases at J, with 21 bases in the middle. The germline V gene encodes CDR1 SGHDT and CDR2 YYEEEE. The CDR3 is 16 residues long. Written as DNA, the CDR3 is TGTGCCAGCAGCTTACGGGTGTTTGATAACCTATTTGGCTACACCTTC. Protein: CASSLRVFDNLFGYTF. The variable domain in full, with the rest retrieved from reference TRBV5-6 and TRBJ1-2, is DAGVTQSPTHLIKTRGQQVTLRCSPKSGHDTVSWYQQALGQGPQFIFQYYEEEERQRGNFPDRFSGHQFPNYSSELNVNALLLGDSALYLCASSLRVFDNLFGYTFGSGTRLTVV.

V usage is TRBV11-2 and J usage is TRBJ1-3, with 8 bases aligning to TRBD1. The V and J ends lost 5 bases and 4 bases, in that order; junction bases with no gene match: 10. CDR3 length: 16 amino acids. Germline values: CDR1 SGHAT, CDR2 FQNNGV. The CDR3 region has the DNA TGTGCCAGCAGCCCCCGGACAGGGTACTCCGGAAACACCATATATTTT. Translation: CASSPRTGYSGNTIYF.

The chain couples TRBV5-5 to TRBJ1-1; D gene ambiguous. The germline gives CDR1 SGHKS, CDR2 YYEKEE (reference sequence). V shed 0 bases and J shed 0 bases, with 6 bases lying between them. The CDR3 length is 14 residues. This chain's CDR3 is CASSLGIMNTEAFF. The DNA of the CDR3 is TGTGCCAGCAGCTTGGGGATAATGAACACTGAAGCTTTCTTT.

The gene calls are TRBV7-9 and TRBJ2-2; TRBD2 agrees at 13 bases. Germline lookup yields CDR1 SEHNR and CDR2 FQNEAQ (reference sequence). This CDR3 comprises 18 residues. V was pared by 5 bases and J by 4 bases, with 10 bases of the junction left unmatched. The CDR3 DNA reads as TGTGCCAGCAGCCCCACTAGCGGGGGGGCCGCGGGCACCGGGGAGCTGTTTTTT. Translated: CASSPTSGGAAGTGELFF.

The chain couples TRBV4-3 to TRBJ2-2, with 11 bases fitting TRBD2. Losses at the gene ends were 4 bases for V and 2 bases for J; bases not matched to a gene: 9. The CDR3 runs 18 residues. The germline CDR1 and CDR2 sequences are LGHNA and YSLEER. CDR3 region: CASSPGLAGGANTGELFF. The CDR3 coding sequence is TGCGCCAGCAGCCCCGGTTTAGCGGGGGGGGCAAACACCGGGGAGCTGTTTTTT.

This rearrangement joins TRBV6-4 to TRBJ1-2, with D possibly being TRBD1 (5 bases). The CDR3 covers 15 residues. Per germline, CDR1 MRHNA and CDR2 SNTAGT. The V gene lost 0 bases and the J gene lost 3 bases, with 11 bases spanning the gap. CDR3 sequence reads: CASSDSPGGHYGYTF. CDR3 DNA: TGTGCCAGCAGTGACTCTCCTGGGGGACACTATGGCTACACCTTC.

This clone was observed a few times. This sequence joins TRBV19 and TRBJ2-7; 8 nucleotides match TRBD2. With V trimmed by 2 bases and J by 3 bases, 6 bases remained unmatched. This CDR3 contains 15 residues. CDR1 and CDR2 from the germline V gene are LNHDA and SQIVND (reference sequence). CDR3 sequence reads: CASSIRQAGDYEQYF. In DNA, the CDR3 is TGTGCCAGTAGTATAAGGCAAGCGGGGGACTACGAGCAGTACTTC.

V and J are TRBV6-5 and TRBJ1-1; D gene ambiguous. The CDR3 loop spans 15 amino acids. The V gene's germline CDR1 is MNHEY and CDR2 SVGAGI. V shed 0 bases and J shed 3 bases, with 11 bases lying between them. CDR3 region: CASSYSSTSDTEAFF. The DNA for the CDR3 is TGTGCCAGCAGTTACTCTAGCACATCTGACACTGAAGCTTTCTTT.

The chain recombines TRBV19 with TRBJ1-1; 8 positions match TRBD1. Germline-derived CDR1 and CDR2 are LNHDA and SQIVND (reference sequence). This CDR3 has 13 residues. The V and J ends lost 6 bases and 1 base, in that order; junction bases with no gene match: 1. CDR3 protein: CASSDRGNTEAFF. CDR3 coding DNA: TGTGCCAGTAGCGACAGGGGGAACACTGAAGCTTTCTTT.

The rearrangement uses TRBV30 and TRBJ1-1; 7 bases are shared with TRBD1. The length of the CDR3 is 15 residues. Germline CDR1 is GTSNPN and CDR2 is SVGIG (reference sequence). Trimming removed 0 bases from V and 1 base from J; junction bases left unmatched: 5. DNA of the CDR3: TGTGCCTGGAGTGTAACAGGGGCGAAGAACACTGAAGCTTTCTTT. Amino acids: CAWSVTGAKNTEAFF. The full variable domain, rest sourced from reference TRBV30 and TRBJ1-1, is SQTIHQWPATLVQPVGSPLSLECTVEGTSNPNLYWYRQAAGRGLQLLFYSVGIGQISSEVPQNLSASRPQDRQFILSSKKLLLSDSGFYLCAWSVTGAKNTEAFFGQGTRLTVV.

This clone was seen a single time. This rearrangement joins TRBV4-3 to TRBJ1-3; possible D gene TRBD1, 6 bases. Germline CDR1 LGHNA, CDR2 YSLEER. The CDR3 totals 16 residues. Trimming removed 0 bases at V and 2 bases at J, with 11 bases between. The CDR3 here is CASSQEGGGAGNTIYF. The CDR3 nucleotides read TGCGCCAGCAGCCAAGAAGGAGGGGGGGCTGGAAACACCATATATTTT.

The chain has TRBV19 and TRBJ2-5; either TRBD1 or TRBD2 may supply D (5 bases each). The V gene lost 0 bases and the J gene lost 5 bases, with 16 bases spanning the gap. The CDR3 runs 16 residues. Germline loops: CDR1 LNHDA, CDR2 SQIVND (reference sequence). DNA for the CDR3: TGTGCCAGTAGTATAGATCTCGGGGCTTGGGATGAGACCCAGTACTTC. Protein sequence: CASSIDLGAWDETQYF. Full variable domain (outside the CDR3, taken from reference TRBV19 and TRBJ2-5): DGGITQSPKYLFRKEGQNVTLSCEQNLNHDAMYWYRQDPGQGLRLIYYSQIVNDFQKGDIAEGYSVSREKKESFPLTVTSAQKNPTAFYLCASSIDLGAWDETQYFGPGTRLLVL.

V and J are TRBV7-9 and TRBJ1-1, with D maybe TRBD1 (5 bases). Germline-derived CDR1 and CDR2 are SEHNR and FQNEAQ (reference sequence). V gave up 7 bases and J gave up 11 bases, with 29 bases separating them. The CDR3 runs to 16 residues. The CDR3 loop is CASTLGRRTGLEGAFF. The CDR3 DNA reads TGTGCCAGCACCTTGGGGCGACGTACAGGCCTAGAAGGGGCTTTCTTT.

This chain links TRBV19 with TRBJ1-1, with TRBD1 matching 7 bases. Trimming removed 7 bases from V and 8 bases from J; junction bases left unmatched: 10. The CDR3 sequence is 13 residues long. Germline values: CDR1 LNHDA, CDR2 SQIVND (reference sequence). DNA for the CDR3: TGTGCCAGTACCGGAGGGGGGGACAGAGAAGCTTTCTTT. Its protein is CASTGGGDREAFF.

This clone was seen once. V gene TRBV28 combines with J gene TRBJ1-2; perhaps TRBD1 as D (5 bases). V was pared by 4 bases and J by 3 bases, with 9 bases between. The CDR3 loop spans 13 amino acids. Looked up from germline, CDR1 is MDHEN and CDR2 is SYDVKM. In DNA form, the CDR3 reads TGTGCCAGCAGTTCACGCAGGGACTATGGCTACACCTTC. Its protein is CASSSRRDYGYTF.